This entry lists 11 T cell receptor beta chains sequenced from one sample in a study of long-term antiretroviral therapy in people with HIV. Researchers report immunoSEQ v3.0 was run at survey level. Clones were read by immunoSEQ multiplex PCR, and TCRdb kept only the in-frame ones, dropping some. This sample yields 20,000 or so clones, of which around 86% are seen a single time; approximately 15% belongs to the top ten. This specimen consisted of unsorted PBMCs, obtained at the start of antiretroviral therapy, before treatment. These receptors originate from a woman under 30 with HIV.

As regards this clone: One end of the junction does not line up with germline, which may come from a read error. The DNA for the CDR3 is TGTGCCAGCAGTTACTCGTTGGGTCTCTACGAGCAGTACTTC. Translating gives CASSYSLGLYEQYF. The chain has TRBV6-4 and TRBJ2-7; D gene uncertain. This CDR3 is built from 14 residues. Germline assignment: CDR1 MRHNA and CDR2 SNTAGT.

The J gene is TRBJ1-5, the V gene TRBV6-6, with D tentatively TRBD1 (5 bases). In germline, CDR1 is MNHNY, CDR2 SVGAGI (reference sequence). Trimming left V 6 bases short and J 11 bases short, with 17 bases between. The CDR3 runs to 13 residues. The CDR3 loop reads CASRGGTVGSQHF. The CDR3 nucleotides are TGTGCCAGCAGGGGGGGGACGGTTGGGTCCCAGCATTTT.

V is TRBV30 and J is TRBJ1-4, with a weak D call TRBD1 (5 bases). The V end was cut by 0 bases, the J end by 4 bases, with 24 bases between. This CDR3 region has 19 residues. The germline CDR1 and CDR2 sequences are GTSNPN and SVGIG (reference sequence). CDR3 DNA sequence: TGTGCCTGGAGTGTACAGAGGACATCACTCCCGCGGTATAATGAAAAACTGTTTTTT. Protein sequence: CAWSVQRTSLPRYNEKLFF.

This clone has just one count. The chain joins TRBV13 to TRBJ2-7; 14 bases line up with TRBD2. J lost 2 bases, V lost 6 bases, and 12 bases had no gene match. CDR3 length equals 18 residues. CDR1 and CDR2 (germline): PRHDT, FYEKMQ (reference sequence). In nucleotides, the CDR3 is TGTGCCAGCAGTCAAAGTCCCGGGACTAGCGGGGGAACCTACGAGCAGTACTTC. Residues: CASSQSPGTSGGTYEQYF.

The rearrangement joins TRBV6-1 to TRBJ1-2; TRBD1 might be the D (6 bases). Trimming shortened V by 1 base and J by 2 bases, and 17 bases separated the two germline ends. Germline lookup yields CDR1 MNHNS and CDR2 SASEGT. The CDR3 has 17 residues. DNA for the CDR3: TGTGCCAGCAGTGAAGGGGTTTCAGGGGATAGCAACTATGGCTACACCTTC. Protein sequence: CASSEGVSGDSNYGYTF.

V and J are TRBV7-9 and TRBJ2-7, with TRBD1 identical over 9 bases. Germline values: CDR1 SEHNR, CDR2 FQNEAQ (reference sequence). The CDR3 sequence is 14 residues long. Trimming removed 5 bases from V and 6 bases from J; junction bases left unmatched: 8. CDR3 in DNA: TGTGCCAGCAGCCCCGGGACAGGGTCCCTCGAGCAGTACTTC. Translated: CASSPGTGSLEQYF.

The CDR3 loop is CASSLKQKDEKLFF. For the CDR3, the DNA is TGTGCCAGCAGCTTGAAACAGAAGGATGAAAAACTGTTTTTT. The rearrangement links TRBV5-4 to TRBJ1-4, with D hard to call. V was pared by 1 base and J by 6 bases, with 10 bases between. The CDR3 covers 14 residues. Germline assignment: CDR1 SGHNT and CDR2 YYREEE (reference sequence).

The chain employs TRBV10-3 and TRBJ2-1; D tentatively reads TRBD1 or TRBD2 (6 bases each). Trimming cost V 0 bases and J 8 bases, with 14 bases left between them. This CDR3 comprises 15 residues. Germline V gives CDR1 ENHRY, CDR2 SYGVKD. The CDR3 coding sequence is TGTGCCATCAGTGAGTCCTTAGGGGGGATATATGAGCAGTTCTTC. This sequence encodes CAISESLGGIYEQFF.

This CDR3 is CASSLLGAGANVLTF. The CDR3 bases are TGTGCCAGCAGCTTGTTAGGGGCTGGGGCCAACGTCCTGACTTTC. This rearrangement joins TRBV7-6 to TRBJ2-6, with D possibly matching TRBD1 (5 bases). The V and J ends lost 3 bases and 2 bases respectively, with 8 bases between them. The CDR3 runs to 15 residues. Germline V CDR1 and CDR2: SGHVS, FNYEAQ.

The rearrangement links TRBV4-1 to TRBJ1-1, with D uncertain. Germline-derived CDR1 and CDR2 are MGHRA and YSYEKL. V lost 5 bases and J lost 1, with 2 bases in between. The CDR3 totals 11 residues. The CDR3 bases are TGCGCCAGCAGCGGGAACACTGAAGCTTTCTTT. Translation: CASSGNTEAFF.

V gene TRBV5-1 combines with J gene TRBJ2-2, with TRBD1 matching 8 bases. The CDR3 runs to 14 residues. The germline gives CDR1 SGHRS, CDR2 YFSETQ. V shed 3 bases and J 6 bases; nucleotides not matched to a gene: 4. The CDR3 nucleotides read TGCGCCAGCAGCTGGGGACAGGCCGCCGGGGAGCTGTTTTTT. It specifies CASSWGQAAGELFF.